The 21 T cell receptor beta chains reported below all come from one sample, sequenced in a study of PD-1 blockade in classical Hodgkin lymphoma. Time point indicated: cycle 4 day 1 (C4D1), after 5 to 7 weeks of nivolumab. Every patient had relapsed following autologous stem cell transplantation, and cohorts differed in brentuximab vedotin exposure. Sequenced by immunoSEQ multiplex PCR; TCRdb stores in-frame clones only, minus some. The sample carries tens of thousands of clones, about 80% recorded once. Specimen: peripheral blood mononuclear cells (PBMCs), collected before the fourth cycle of nivolumab. The receptor source for this set is a human donor with classical Hodgkin lymphoma.

In the case of this clone: Relative to the germline gene, one junction end is altered; a read error may explain this. The chain combines TRBV6-6 with TRBJ2-3, with 10 positions matching TRBD2. The CDR3 extends over 13 amino acids. Looked up from germline, CDR1 is MNHNY and CDR2 is SVGAGI (reference sequence). The CDR3 DNA follows: TGTGCCAGCAGTTATTCTAGCGGGGGTGACGTCCATTTT. Residues: CASSYSSGGDVHF.

The chain uses TRBV6-1 and TRBJ2-7; D perhaps matches TRBD2 (5 bases). Germline V CDR1 and CDR2: MNHNS, SASEGT. The CDR3 has 14 amino acids. The V end was cut by 8 bases, the J end by 0 bases, with 14 bases between. The CDR3: CASERDQVSYEQYF. For the CDR3, the DNA is TGTGCCAGCGAACGGGATCAAGTCTCCTACGAGCAGTACTTC.

The rearrangement links TRBV27 to TRBJ1-2; 8 bases are shared with TRBD1. Losses at the gene ends were 2 bases for V and 0 bases for J; bases not matched to a gene: 2. The CDR3 contains 15 residues. Germline loops: CDR1 MNHEY, CDR2 SMNVEV (reference sequence). The CDR3, as DNA: TGTGCCAGCAGTTTAAGGGGACAGGCTAACTATGGCTACACCTTC. Protein product: CASSLRGQANYGYTF.

This chain links TRBV2 with TRBJ2-3; no definite D call. Trimming cost V 2 bases and J 0 bases, with 9 bases left between them. The CDR3 totals 15 residues. The germline V gene has CDR1 SNHLY and CDR2 FYNNEI. The chain's CDR3 is CASSESGVSTDTQYF. For the CDR3, the DNA is TGTGCCAGCAGTGAATCTGGGGTTAGCACAGATACGCAGTATTTT. Full variable domain (missing parts from reference TRBV2 and TRBJ2-3): EPEVTQTPSHQVTQMGQEVILRCVPISNHLYFYWYRQILGQKVEFLVSFYNNEISEKSEIFDDQFSVERPDGSNFTLKIRSTKLEDSAMYFCASSESGVSTDTQYFGPGTRLTVL.

This clone was observed a few times. The chain joins TRBV6-4 to TRBJ2-1; TRBD1 matches 10 bases. The germline V gene has CDR1 MRHNA and CDR2 SNTAGT. This CDR3 comprises 15 residues. V lost 3 bases and J lost 6; bases outside the gene matches: 5. The CDR3 sequence: CASSEGQGPFNEQFF. The DNA of the CDR3 is TGTGCCAGCAGTGAGGGACAGGGGCCGTTCAATGAGCAGTTCTTC.

The chain has TRBV4-1 and TRBJ2-7; TRBD2 aligns across 8 bases. From germline, CDR1 is MGHRA and CDR2 YSYEKL. CDR3 length: 15 residues. V lost 1 base, J lost 3 bases, and 5 bases stayed unmatched. For the CDR3, the DNA is TGCGCCAGCAGCCAAGGGGCCAGCGGGGGCTACGAGCAGTACTTC. Its translation is CASSQGASGGYEQYF.

The chain recombines TRBV7-9 with TRBJ2-7; D is uncertain. Germline V CDR1 and CDR2: SEHNR, FQNEAQ (reference sequence). The CDR3 consists of 16 residues. V shed 5 bases and J shed 5 bases, with 22 bases lying between them. CDR3 loop: CASSAPIGHSVDEQYF. The CDR3 DNA sequence: TGTGCCAGCAGCGCGCCCATAGGCCACTCTGTGGACGAGCAGTACTTC.

In this sample, this clone turned up once. The chain couples TRBV4-1 to TRBJ2-3; D is tentatively TRBD1 or TRBD2 (6 bases each). CDR1 is MGHRA and CDR2 is YSYEKL in the germline V gene. CDR3 length: 16 residues. V was cut by 3 bases and J by 3 bases, with 16 bases left in between. CDR3 loop: CASSHGRGEATDTQYF. The CDR3 DNA sequence: TGCGCCAGCAGCCATGGAAGGGGGGAGGCAACAGATACGCAGTATTTT.

This clone has a single count. The rearrangement uses TRBV6-5 and TRBJ2-3; D is uncertain. V was pared by 5 bases and J by 6 bases, with 12 bases between. The length of the CDR3 is 13 residues. CDR1 MNHEY and CDR2 SVGAGI come from the germline V gene. CDR3: CASSALGPDTQYF. CDR3 sequence (DNA): TGTGCCAGCAGTGCGCTCGGACCGGATACGCAGTATTTT.

This rearrangement joins TRBV27 to TRBJ2-3; 11 bases fit TRBD1. V lost 7 bases, J lost 8 bases, and 8 bases stayed unmatched. Germline loops: CDR1 MNHEY, CDR2 SMNVEV (reference sequence). The CDR3 contains 14 residues. The CDR3 bases are TGTGCCAGCACCTCCGGGACAGGGGGGGGTACGCAGTATTTT. Translated, it gives CASTSGTGGGTQYF.

The V gene is TRBV19, the J gene TRBJ1-2; D gene uncertain. Between the trimmed V and J ends, which lost 5 bases and 8 bases, there was a span of 15 bases. The CDR3 contains 13 residues. Germline V gene lookup returns CDR1 LNHDA and CDR2 SQIVND (reference sequence). CDR3 in DNA: TGTGCCAGTAGTCCTAGGGCAGGACCGGGCTACACCTTC. This translates into CASSPRAGPGYTF.

The chain carries TRBV4-2 and TRBJ2-7; D uncertain. Germline V gives CDR1 LGHNA, CDR2 YNFKEQ. The V end was cut by 0 bases, the J end by 9 bases, with 18 bases between. The CDR3 has 15 amino acids. CDR3 loop: CASSQEKYPYDGQYF. CDR3 nucleotides: TGTGCCAGCAGCCAAGAAAAGTACCCCTACGATGGGCAGTACTTC.

This clone was observed a single time. The rearrangement uses TRBV7-9 and TRBJ2-7; D may be TRBD2 (6 bases). Deletions cut 5 bases from V and 1 base from J, with 15 bases between. The germline gives CDR1 SEHNR, CDR2 FQNEAQ (reference sequence). This CDR3 comprises 15 residues. The DNA of the CDR3 is TGTGCCAGCAGCCCCCCCGGGGGAGTTTCCTACGAGCAGTACTTC. Translating it yields CASSPPGGVSYEQYF.

V and J are TRBV15 and TRBJ2-3; possible D gene TRBD2, 7 bases. This CDR3 region has 15 residues. The V and J ends lost 0 bases and 4 bases respectively, with 11 bases between them. CDR1 is LNHNV, CDR2 YYDKDF, per germline (reference sequence). In DNA form, the CDR3 reads TGTGCCACCAGCAGAGAGGCGGGGGCGGCAGATACGCAGTATTTT. Amino acids: CATSREAGAADTQYF.

The table lists this clone with a count of one. The chain combines TRBV7-2 with TRBJ2-7; no reliable D call. The length of the CDR3 is 16 residues. The germline gives CDR1 SGHTA, CDR2 FQGNSA. Trimming took 7 bases from V and 4 from J, leaving 23 bases between them. The chain's CDR3 is CASMVSSNVWAYEQYF. The CDR3 DNA follows: TGTGCCAGCATGGTCTCCTCGAACGTTTGGGCTTACGAGCAGTACTTC.

The chain has TRBV5-1 and TRBJ1-1; weak D call: TRBD1 (6 bases). Germline V gene sequence: CDR1 SGHRS, CDR2 YFSETQ. Deletions cut 1 base from V and 0 bases from J, with 13 bases between. The CDR3 has 16 residues. In DNA form, the CDR3 reads TGCGCCAGCAGCTTGTTCGGGGGCGGGATGAACACTGAAGCTTTCTTT. Its translation: CASSLFGGGMNTEAFF.

This clone was counted a single time. The rearrangement uses TRBV5-8 and TRBJ2-3, with D unresolved. Germline-derived CDR1 and CDR2 are SGHTS and YDEGEE. V gave up 4 bases and J gave up 2 bases, with 14 bases separating them. The CDR3 totals 15 residues. This CDR3 reads CASSPLKSYTDTQYF. The CDR3 nucleotides are TGTGCCAGCAGCCCGCTGAAGTCATACACAGATACGCAGTATTTT.

The chain recombines TRBV19 with TRBJ2-1, with D tentatively TRBD1 or TRBD2 (5 bases each). CDR1 and CDR2 from the germline V gene are LNHDA and SQIVND (reference sequence). V lost 4 bases, J lost 8 bases, and 21 bases lay in between. The CDR3 is made up of 16 amino acids. The chain's CDR3 is CASSRIRDAKAYEQFF. The DNA for the CDR3 is TGTGCCAGTAGTAGGATCCGGGACGCCAAGGCTTATGAGCAGTTCTTC.

The chain recombines TRBV9 with TRBJ1-4; D perhaps matches TRBD1 (5 bases). Trimming removed 2 bases from V and 5 bases from J, with 13 bases in between. This CDR3 contains 15 residues. Germline loops: CDR1 SGDLS, CDR2 YYNGEE. CDR3 sequence: CASSVGGNGNEKLFF. CDR3 coding DNA: TGTGCCAGCAGCGTGGGGGGGAATGGGAATGAAAAACTGTTTTTT.

The gene calls are TRBV28 and TRBJ1-6; 8 nucleotides line up with TRBD1. CDR1 MDHEN and CDR2 SYDVKM come from the germline V gene. V gave up 6 bases and J gave up 7 bases; unmatched junction bases: 8. The CDR3 runs 15 residues. The CDR3 DNA follows: TGTGCCAGCAGGAGACAGGGGTGGGGAAATTCACCCCTCCACTTT. It encodes CASRRQGWGNSPLHF.

The chain uses TRBV7-2 and TRBJ2-7; D remains ambiguous. The germline V gene has CDR1 SGHTA and CDR2 FQGNSA. Trimming shortened V by 5 bases and J by 0 bases, and 17 bases separated the two germline ends. The CDR3 covers 16 residues. Written as DNA, the CDR3 is TGTGCCAGCAGCCCGTACCTTCTGGCTAGCTCCTACGAGCAGTACTTC. This gives the protein CASSPYLLASSYEQYF.